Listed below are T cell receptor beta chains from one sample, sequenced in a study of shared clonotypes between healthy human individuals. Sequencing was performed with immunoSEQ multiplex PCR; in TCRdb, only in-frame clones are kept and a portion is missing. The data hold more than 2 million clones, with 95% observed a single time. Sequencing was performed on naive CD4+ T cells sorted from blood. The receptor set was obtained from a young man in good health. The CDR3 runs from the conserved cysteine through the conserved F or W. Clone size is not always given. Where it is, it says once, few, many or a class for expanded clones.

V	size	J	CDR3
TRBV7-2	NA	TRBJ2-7	CASSRSYEQYF
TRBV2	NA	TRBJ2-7	CASSDDRLAREQYF
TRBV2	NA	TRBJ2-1	CASKGTSPINEQFF
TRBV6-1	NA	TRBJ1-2	CASSDNRPNYGYTF
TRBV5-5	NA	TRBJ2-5	CASSLRGDETQYF
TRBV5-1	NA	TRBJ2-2	CASSLEGHPNTGELFF
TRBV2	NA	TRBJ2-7	CASSALHSGTGGAGQYF
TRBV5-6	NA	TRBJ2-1	CASSKLSGRNEQFF
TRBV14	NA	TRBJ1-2	CASSQGGANYGYTF
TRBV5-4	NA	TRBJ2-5	CASSFRLAGQETQYF
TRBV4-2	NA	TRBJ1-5	CASSQEGGSNQPQHF
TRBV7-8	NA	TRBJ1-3	CASSLGGTDARRSGNTIYF
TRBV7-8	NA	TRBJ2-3	CASSQGLAGGGAPDTQYF
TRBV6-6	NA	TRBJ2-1	CASRQGHNEQFF
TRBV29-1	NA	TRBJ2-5	CSGSGVGGETQYF
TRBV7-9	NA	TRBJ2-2	CASSLDAGTNTGELFF
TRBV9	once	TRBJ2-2	CASSVDAGKGTGELFF
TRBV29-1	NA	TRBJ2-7	CSVANGYEQYF
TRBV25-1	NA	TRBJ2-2	CASRETVYTGELFF
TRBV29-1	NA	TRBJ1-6	CSVAAVYNSPLHF
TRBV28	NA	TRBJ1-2	CASSMIGRDNYGYTF
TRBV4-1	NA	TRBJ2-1	CASSRGLAGGGEQFF
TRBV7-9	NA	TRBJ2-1	CASSSGGVGNEQFF
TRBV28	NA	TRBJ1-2	CASSPYRDGYTF
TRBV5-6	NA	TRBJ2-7	CASRETGTYEQYF
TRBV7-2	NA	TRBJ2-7	CASSLNSIDEQYF
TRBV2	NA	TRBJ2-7	CASSGDGTRHHRKQYF
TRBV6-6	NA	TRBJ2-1	CASTPRWGGIDDEQFF
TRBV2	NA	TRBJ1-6	CASSDRGSSYNSPLHF
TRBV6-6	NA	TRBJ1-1	CASSKQGISVNTEAFF
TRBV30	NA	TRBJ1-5	CAWSHGDSNQPQHF
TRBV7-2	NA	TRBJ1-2	CASSLERANYGYTF
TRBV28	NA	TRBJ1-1	CASSLSYLGRGQDTEAFF
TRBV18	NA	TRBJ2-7	CASSPQQGGIGLQTYEQYF
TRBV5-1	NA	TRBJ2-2	CASSSAKGDAGELFF
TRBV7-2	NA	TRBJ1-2	CASRLRGGFTNYGYTF
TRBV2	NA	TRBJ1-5	CASSPAGGGRPQHF
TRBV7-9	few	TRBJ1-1	CASSLAQALNTEAFF
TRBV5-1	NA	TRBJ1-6	CASSSIAGSPLHF